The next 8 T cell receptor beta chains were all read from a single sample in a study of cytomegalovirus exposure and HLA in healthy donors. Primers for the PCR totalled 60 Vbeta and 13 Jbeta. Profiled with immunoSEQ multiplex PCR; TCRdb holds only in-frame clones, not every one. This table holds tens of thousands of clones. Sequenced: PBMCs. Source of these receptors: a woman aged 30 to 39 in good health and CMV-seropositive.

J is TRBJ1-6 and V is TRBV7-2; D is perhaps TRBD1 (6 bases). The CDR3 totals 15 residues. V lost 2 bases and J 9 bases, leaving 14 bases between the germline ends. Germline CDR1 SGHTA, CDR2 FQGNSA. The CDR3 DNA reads TGTGCCAGCAGCTTAATCACAGGGTCGGGTTCACCCCTCCACTTT. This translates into CASSLITGSGSPLHF.

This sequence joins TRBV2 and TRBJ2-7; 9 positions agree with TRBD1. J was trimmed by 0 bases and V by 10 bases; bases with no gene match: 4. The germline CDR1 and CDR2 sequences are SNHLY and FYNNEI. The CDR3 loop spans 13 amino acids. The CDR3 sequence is CAKGQGSSYEQYF. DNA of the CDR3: TGTGCCAAAGGACAGGGGAGCTCCTACGAGCAGTACTTC.

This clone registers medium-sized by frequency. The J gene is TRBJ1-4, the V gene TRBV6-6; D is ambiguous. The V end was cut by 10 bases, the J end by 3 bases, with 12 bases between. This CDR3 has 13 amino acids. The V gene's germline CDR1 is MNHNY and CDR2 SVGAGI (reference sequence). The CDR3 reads CATKWGANEKLFF. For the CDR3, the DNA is TGTGCCACCAAGTGGGGAGCTAATGAAAAACTGTTTTTT.

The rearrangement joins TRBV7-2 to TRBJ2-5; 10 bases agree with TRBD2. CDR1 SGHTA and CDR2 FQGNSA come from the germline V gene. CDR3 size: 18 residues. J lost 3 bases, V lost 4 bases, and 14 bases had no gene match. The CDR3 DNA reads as TGTGCCAGCAGCTCCCTCCACTCTCAAGCGGGGGGGAAAGAGACCCAGTACTTC. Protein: CASSSLHSQAGGKETQYF.

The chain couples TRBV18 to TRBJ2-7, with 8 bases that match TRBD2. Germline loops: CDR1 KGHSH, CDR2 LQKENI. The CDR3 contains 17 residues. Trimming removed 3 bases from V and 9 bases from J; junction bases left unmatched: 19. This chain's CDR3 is CASSPLGAGTRSVGQYF. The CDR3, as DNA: TGTGCCAGCTCACCCCTAGGAGCCGGGACTAGAAGCGTCGGGCAGTACTTC.

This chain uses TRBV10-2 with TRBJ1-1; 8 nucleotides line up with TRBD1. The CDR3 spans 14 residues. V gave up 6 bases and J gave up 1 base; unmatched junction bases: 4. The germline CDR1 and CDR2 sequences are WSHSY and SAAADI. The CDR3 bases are TGCGCCAGCAGAACACAGGGGGGGAACACTGAAGCTTTCTTT. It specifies CASRTQGGNTEAFF.

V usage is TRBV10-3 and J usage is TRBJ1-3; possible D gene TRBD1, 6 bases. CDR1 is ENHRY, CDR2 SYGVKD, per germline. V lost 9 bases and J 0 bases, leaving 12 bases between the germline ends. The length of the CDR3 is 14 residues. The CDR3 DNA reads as TGTGCCATAAAGGACAGCAGCTCTGGAAACACCATATATTTT. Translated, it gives CAIKDSSSGNTIYF.

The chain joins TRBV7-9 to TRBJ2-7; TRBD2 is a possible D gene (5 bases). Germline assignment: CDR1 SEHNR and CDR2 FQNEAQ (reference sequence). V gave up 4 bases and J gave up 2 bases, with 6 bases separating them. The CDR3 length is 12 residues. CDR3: CASSSGTYEQYF. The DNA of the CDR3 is TGTGCCAGCAGCTCCGGGACCTACGAGCAGTACTTC.